This entry features one TCR beta chain sequence. Authors' methods: Amplification of reference gene primers provided the estimated nucleated cell counts. Method: immunoSEQ multiplex PCR; TCRdb's copy keeps in-frame clones and lacks some. The V and J calls and clone size were taken over from that table, and D and trimming were inferred from the DNA. The table lists under 130,000 clones, about four fifths of them singletons. The sample is drawn from a study of blood T cell repertoires in COVID-19. Study details: Collection of acute and convalescent COVID-19 samples took place in the United States, Italy and Spain. PBMCs, B-cell-depleted T cells, or T cells were the source of the cDNA or gDNA that made up the material.

Trimming cost V 4 bases and J 6 bases; bases outside gene matches: 6. This CDR3 comprises 14 residues. Germline V gene data show CDR1 as LNHDA and CDR2 as SQIVND (reference sequence). This TCR was sampled from a woman of 80 years or more with acute or convalescent COVID-19. Sequencing was done on a sample of peripheral blood. This chain links TRBV19 with TRBJ2-7; 10 nucleotides line up with TRBD1. The CDR3: CASSRGTGVFEQYF. The CDR3 bases are TGTGCCAGTAGTAGAGGGACAGGGGTGTTCGAGCAGTACTTC.